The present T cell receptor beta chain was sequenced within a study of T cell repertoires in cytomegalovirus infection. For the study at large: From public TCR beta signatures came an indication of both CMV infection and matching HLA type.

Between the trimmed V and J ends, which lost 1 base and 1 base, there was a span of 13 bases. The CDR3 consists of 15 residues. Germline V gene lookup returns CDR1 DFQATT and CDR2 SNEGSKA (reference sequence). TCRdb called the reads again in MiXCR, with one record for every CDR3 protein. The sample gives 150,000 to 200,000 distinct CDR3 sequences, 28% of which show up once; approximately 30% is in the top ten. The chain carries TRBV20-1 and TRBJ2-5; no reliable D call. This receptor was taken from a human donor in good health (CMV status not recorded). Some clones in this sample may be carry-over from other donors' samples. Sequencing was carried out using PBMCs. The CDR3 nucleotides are TGCAGTGCTAGAGGGGTCCCGGCGGTCCAAGAGACCCAGTACTTC. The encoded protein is CSARGVPAVQETQYF.